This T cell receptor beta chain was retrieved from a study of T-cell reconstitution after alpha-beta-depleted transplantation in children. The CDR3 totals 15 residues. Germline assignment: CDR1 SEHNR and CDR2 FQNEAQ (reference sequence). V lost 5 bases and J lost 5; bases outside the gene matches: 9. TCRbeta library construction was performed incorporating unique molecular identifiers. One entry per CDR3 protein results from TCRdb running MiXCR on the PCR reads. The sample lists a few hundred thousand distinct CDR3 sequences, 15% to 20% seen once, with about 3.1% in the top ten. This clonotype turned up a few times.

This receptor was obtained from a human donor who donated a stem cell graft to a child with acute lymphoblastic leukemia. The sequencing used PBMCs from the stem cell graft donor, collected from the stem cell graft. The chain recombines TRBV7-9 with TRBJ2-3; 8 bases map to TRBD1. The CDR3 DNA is TGTGCCAGCAGCCCGTCCGGGACAGGATTAGATACGCAGTATTTT. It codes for CASSPSGTGLDTQYF.